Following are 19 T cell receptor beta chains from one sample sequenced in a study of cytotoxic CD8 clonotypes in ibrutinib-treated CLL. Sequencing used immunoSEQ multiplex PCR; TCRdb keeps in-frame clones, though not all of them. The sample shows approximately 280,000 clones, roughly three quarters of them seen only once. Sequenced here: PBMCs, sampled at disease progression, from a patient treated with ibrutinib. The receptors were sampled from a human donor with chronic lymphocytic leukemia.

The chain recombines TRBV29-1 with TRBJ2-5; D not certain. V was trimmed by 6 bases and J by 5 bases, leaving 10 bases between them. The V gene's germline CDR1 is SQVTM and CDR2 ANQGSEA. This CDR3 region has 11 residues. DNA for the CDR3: TGCAGCGTAATGGGGATTGAGACCCAGTACTTC. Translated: CSVMGIETQYF.

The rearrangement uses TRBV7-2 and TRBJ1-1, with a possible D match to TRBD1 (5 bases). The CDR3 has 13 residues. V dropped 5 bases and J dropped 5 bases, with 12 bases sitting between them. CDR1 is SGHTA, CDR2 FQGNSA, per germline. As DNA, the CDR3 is TGTGCCAGCAGCCCTTGGGGGTCAACTGAAGCTTTCTTT. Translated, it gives CASSPWGSTEAFF. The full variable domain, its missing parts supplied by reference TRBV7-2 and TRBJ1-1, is GAGVSQSPSNKVTEKGKDVELRCDPISGHTALYWYRQSLGQGLEFLIYFQGNSAPDKSGLPSDRFSAERTGGSVSTLTIQRTQQEDSAVYLCASSPWGSTEAFFGQGTRLTVV.

The CDR3 nucleotides are TGTGCCAGCTCACCGTACAGGGAAAATGGCTACACCTTC. Translation: CASSPYRENGYTF. The rearrangement joins TRBV18 to TRBJ1-2; D is perhaps TRBD1 (6 bases). Trimming stripped 3 bases from V and 6 bases from J, with 11 bases between. Germline CDR1 reads KGHSH; CDR2 reads LQKENI. CDR3 length equals 13 residues.

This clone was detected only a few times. The CDR3 DNA reads as TGCGCCAGCAGCCCCAGGGGGGTTAATGAAAAACTGTTTTTT. Translated, it gives CASSPRGVNEKLFF. The gene calls are TRBV5-1 and TRBJ1-4, with 7 bases matching TRBD1. CDR1 and CDR2 (germline): SGHRS, YFSETQ. V shed 4 bases, J shed 4 bases, and the junction held 4 bases outside the gene matches. CDR3 length: 14 amino acids.

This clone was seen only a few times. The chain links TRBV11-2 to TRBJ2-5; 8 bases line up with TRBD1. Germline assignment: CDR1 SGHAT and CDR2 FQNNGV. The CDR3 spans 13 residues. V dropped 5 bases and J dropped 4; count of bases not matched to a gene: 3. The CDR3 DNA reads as TGTGCCAGCAGCCAGGACAGGGCAGAGACCCAGTACTTC. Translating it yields CASSQDRAETQYF.

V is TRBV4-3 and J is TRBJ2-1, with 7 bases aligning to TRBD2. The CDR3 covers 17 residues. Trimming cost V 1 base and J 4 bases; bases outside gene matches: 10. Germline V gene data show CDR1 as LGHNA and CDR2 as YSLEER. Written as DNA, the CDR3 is TGCGCCAGCAGCCAAGTCCGCGCGGGAGTTGTGTACAATGAGCAGTTCTTC. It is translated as CASSQVRAGVVYNEQFF.

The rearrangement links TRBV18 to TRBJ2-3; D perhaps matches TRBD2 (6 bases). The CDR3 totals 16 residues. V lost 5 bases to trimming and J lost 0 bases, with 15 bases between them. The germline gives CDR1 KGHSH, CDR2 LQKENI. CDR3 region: CASSAGTRPSTDTQYF. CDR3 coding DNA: TGTGCCAGCTCAGCGGGGACTCGGCCTAGCACAGATACGCAGTATTTT.

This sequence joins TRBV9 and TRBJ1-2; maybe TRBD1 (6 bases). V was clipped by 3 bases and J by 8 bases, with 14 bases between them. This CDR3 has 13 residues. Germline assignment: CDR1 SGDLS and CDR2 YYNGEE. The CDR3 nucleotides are TGTGCCAGCAGCGAACAGGGCTTGCGGGGCTACACCTTC. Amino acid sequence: CASSEQGLRGYTF.

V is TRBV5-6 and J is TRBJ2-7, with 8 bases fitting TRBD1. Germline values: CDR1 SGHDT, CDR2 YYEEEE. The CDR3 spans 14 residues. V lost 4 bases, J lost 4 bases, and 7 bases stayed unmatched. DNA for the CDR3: TGTGCCAGCAGCGTTTGGACAGGGATTTACGAGCAGTACTTC. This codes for CASSVWTGIYEQYF.

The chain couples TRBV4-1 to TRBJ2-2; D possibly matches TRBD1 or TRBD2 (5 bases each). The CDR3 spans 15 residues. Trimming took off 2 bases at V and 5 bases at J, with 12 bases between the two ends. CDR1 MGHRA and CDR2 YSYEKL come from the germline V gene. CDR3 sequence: CASSQLGVLTGELFF. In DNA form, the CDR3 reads TGCGCCAGCAGCCAATTGGGGGTTCTAACCGGGGAGCTGTTTTTT.

The CDR3 sequence: CASSLSSGSSYEQYF. The CDR3 DNA reads TGTGCCAGCAGCTTATCTAGCGGGAGCTCCTACGAGCAGTACTTC. This chain uses TRBV7-2 with TRBJ2-7, with 10 bases fitting TRBD2. The CDR3 extends over 15 amino acids. The V segment lost 2 bases and the J segment 0 bases; nucleotides outside the gene matches: 1. The V gene's germline CDR1 is SGHTA and CDR2 FQGNSA.

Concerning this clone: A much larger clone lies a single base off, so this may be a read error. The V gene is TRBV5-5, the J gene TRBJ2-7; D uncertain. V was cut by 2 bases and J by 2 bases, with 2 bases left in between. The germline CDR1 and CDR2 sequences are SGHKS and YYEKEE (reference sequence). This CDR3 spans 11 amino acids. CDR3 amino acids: CASSLTYEQYF. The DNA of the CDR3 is TGTGCCAGCAGCTTAACCTACGAGCAGTACTTC.

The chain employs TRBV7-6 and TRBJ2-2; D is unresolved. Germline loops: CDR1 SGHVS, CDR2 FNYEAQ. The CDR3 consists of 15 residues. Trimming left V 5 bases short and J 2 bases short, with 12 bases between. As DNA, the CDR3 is TGTGCCAGCAGCCCGAGGACGGCCAACACCGGGGAGCTGTTTTTT. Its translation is CASSPRTANTGELFF.

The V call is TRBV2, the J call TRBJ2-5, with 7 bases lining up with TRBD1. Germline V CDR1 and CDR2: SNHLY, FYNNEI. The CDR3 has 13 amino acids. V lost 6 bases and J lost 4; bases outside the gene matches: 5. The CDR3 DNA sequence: TGTGCCAGCAGACAGGGGTGGTCAGAGACCCAGTACTTC. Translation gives CASRQGWSETQYF.

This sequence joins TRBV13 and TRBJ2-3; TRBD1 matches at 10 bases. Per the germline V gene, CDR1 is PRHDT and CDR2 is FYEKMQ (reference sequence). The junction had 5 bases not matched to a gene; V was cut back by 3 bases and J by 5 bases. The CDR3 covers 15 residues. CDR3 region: CASSLTGGWGDTQYF. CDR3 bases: TGTGCCAGCAGCTTGACAGGGGGCTGGGGAGATACGCAGTATTTT. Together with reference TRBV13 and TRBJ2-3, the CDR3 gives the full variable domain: AAGVIQSPRHLIKEKRETATLKCYPIPRHDTVYWYQQGPGQDPQFLISFYEKMQSDKGSIPDRFSAQQFSDYHSELNMSSLELGDSALYFCASSLTGGWGDTQYFGPGTRLTVL.

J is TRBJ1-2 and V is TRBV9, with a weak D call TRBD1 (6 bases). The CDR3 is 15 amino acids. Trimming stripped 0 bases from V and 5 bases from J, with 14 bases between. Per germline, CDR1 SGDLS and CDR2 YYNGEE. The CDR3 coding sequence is TGTGCCAGCAGCGTAGGGCGGGGGGCGGTTTATGGCTACACCTTC. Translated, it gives CASSVGRGAVYGYTF.

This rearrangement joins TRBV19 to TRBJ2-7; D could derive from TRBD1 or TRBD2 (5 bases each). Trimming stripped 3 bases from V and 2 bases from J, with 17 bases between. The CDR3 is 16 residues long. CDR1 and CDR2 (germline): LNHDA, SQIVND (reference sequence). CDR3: CASSIGATQAPYEQYF. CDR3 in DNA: TGTGCCAGTAGTATCGGGGCCACCCAAGCCCCCTACGAGCAGTACTTC.

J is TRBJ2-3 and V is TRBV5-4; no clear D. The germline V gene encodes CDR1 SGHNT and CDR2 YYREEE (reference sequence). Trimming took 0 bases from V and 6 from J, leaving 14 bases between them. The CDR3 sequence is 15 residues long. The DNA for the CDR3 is TGTGCCAGCAGCTTGGCAGTTTCGGACGGGGATACGCAGTATTTT. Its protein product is CASSLAVSDGDTQYF.

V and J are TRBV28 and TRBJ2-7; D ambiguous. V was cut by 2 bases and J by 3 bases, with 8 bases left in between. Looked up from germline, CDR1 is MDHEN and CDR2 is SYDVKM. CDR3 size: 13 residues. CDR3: CASSLLRYYEQYF. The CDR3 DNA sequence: TGTGCCAGCAGTTTACTACGATACTACGAGCAGTACTTC.